The 20 T cell receptor beta chains listed next were all sequenced from one sample in a study of blood T cell repertoires in COVID-19. This table comes from immunoSEQ multiplex PCR, and its TCRdb copy is limited to in-frame clones, with some not included. This sample has nearly 300,000 clones; 65% to 85% occur once, and the top ten carry around 1.6%. The sample taken for sequencing was peripheral blood. The source of these receptors is a human donor with COVID-19, enrolled during active disease. The donor label of this sample is uncertain.

The V and J genes are TRBV5-4 and TRBJ2-7, with 8 bases lining up with TRBD1. The CDR3 runs 14 residues. CDR1 is SGHNT and CDR2 is YYREEE in the germline V gene (reference sequence). The V gene end was trimmed by 4 bases and the J gene end by 5 bases; junction bases not matched to a gene: 8. The CDR3 DNA sequence: TGTGCCAGCAGCCCGGGACAGGAGAGGCACGAGCAGTACTTC. Its protein is CASSPGQERHEQYF.

The chain joins TRBV30 to TRBJ2-5; 10 positions match TRBD1. This CDR3 spans 19 amino acids. Germline CDR1 reads GTSNPN; CDR2 reads SVGIG (reference sequence). V was clipped by 2 bases and J by 1 base; unmatched bases: 16. The CDR3 is CAWSRSYYGRTGGQETQYF. The CDR3, as DNA: TGTGCCTGGAGTAGGAGTTATTATGGGAGGACAGGGGGCCAAGAGACCCAGTACTTC.

The V gene is TRBV13, the J gene TRBJ2-1; no clear D gene. Per germline, CDR1 PRHDT and CDR2 FYEKMQ (reference sequence). The CDR3 is 18 amino acids. The V gene lost 1 base and the J gene lost 0 bases, with 16 bases spanning the gap. The CDR3 nucleotides read TGTGCCAGCAGCTTAGCCCTCGTTACGGTTAGCTCCTACAATGAGCAGTTCTTC. The encoded protein is CASSLALVTVSSYNEQFF.

The chain combines TRBV9 with TRBJ2-1, with TRBD2 matching over 10 bases. Germline V gives CDR1 SGDLS, CDR2 YYNGEE. Unmatched junction bases numbered 3, after V lost 3 bases and J lost 0 bases. This CDR3 contains 16 residues. The chain's CDR3 is CASSALAGVSYNEQFF. The CDR3 coding sequence is TGTGCCAGCAGCGCCCTAGCGGGAGTCTCCTACAATGAGCAGTTCTTC.

For this clone: The same CDR3 can be traced to other DNA sequences in this sample. The chain couples TRBV11-2 to TRBJ2-5; tentatively, D is TRBD2 (6 bases). The CDR3 is 13 residues long. CDR1 and CDR2 (germline): SGHAT, FQNNGV. V lost 0 bases and J lost 5, with 7 bases in between. This CDR3 is CASSLDRGETQYF. DNA for the CDR3: TGTGCCAGCAGCTTAGATCGGGGGGAGACCCAGTACTTC. Together with reference TRBV11-2 and TRBJ2-5, the CDR3 gives the full variable domain: EAGVAQSPRYKIIEKRQSVAFWCNPISGHATLYWYQQILGQGPKLLIQFQNNGVVDDSQLPKDRFSAERLKGVDSTLKIQPAKLEDSAVYLCASSLDRGETQYFGPGTRLLVL.

This chain uses TRBV20-1 with TRBJ2-7; D is possibly TRBD1 (7 bases). Per the germline V gene, CDR1 is DFQATT and CDR2 is SNEGSKA (reference sequence). This CDR3 is built from 13 residues. Trimming pared 3 bases from V and 5 bases from J, leaving 14 bases between. The CDR3 region is CSASGGGTDEQYF. CDR3 sequence (DNA): TGCAGTGCTAGTGGAGGGGGCACGGACGAGCAGTACTTC.

V gene TRBV5-1 combines with J gene TRBJ2-7; 9 bases agree with TRBD2. The germline CDR1 and CDR2 sequences are SGHRS and YFSETQ. This CDR3 is built from 14 residues. The V and J ends lost 4 bases and 1 base, in that order; junction bases with no gene match: 3. The CDR3 DNA reads as TGCGCCAGCAGCAGGACTAGCGCATCCTACGAGCAGTACTTC. It yields the protein CASSRTSASYEQYF.

This chain links TRBV28 with TRBJ1-1, with D maybe TRBD1 (6 bases). Germline lookup yields CDR1 MDHEN and CDR2 SYDVKM. The CDR3 runs 15 residues. The V gene lost 6 bases and the J gene lost 1 base, with 15 bases spanning the gap. The CDR3 reads CASSQHGDTNTEAFF. CDR3 nucleotides: TGTGCCAGCAGCCAGCATGGGGACACGAACACTGAAGCTTTCTTT.

The chain has TRBV19 and TRBJ2-7; TRBD2 aligns across 7 bases. The CDR3 is 13 amino acids. Germline CDR1 reads LNHDA; CDR2 reads SQIVND (reference sequence). V was pared by 6 bases and J by 2 bases, with 4 bases of the junction left unmatched. CDR3 in amino acids: CASRAGGAYEQYF. CDR3 nucleotide sequence: TGTGCCAGTAGGGCTGGGGGGGCCTACGAGCAGTACTTC.

Comment on this clone: The same CDR3 also results from other DNA sequences found in this sample. The genes are TRBV19 and TRBJ1-5; 9 bases agree with TRBD1. This CDR3 has 14 amino acids. Germline trimming cut 6 bases from V and 7 bases from J; bases unmatched to any gene: 7. In germline, CDR1 is LNHDA, CDR2 SQIVND (reference sequence). The CDR3 nucleotides are TGTGCCAGTAGCATGACAGGGGGAGGGCAGCCCCAGCATTTT. Amino acids: CASSMTGGGQPQHF.

The rearrangement joins TRBV9 to TRBJ2-7; a possible D gene is TRBD2 (5 bases). Trimming removed 0 bases at V and 5 bases at J, with 12 bases between. Germline loops: CDR1 SGDLS, CDR2 YYNGEE. The CDR3 totals 14 residues. CDR3 nucleotide sequence: TGTGCCAGCAGCGTAGGGACTTTTGGGGACGAGCAGTACTTC. Its protein product is CASSVGTFGDEQYF.

This clone was counted only a few times. The rearrangement joins TRBV7-6 to TRBJ1-3; D perhaps matches TRBD1 (6 bases). Germline V gene sequence: CDR1 SGHVS, CDR2 FNYEAQ. V lost 5 bases to trimming and J lost 0 bases, with 11 bases between them. The CDR3 is made up of 15 amino acids. The CDR3 sequence: CASSLQGSSGNTIYF. The CDR3, as DNA: TGTGCCAGCAGCCTCCAGGGGAGCTCTGGAAACACCATATATTTT.

The gene calls are TRBV4-2 and TRBJ2-1; TRBD2 matches 9 bases. Germline loops: CDR1 LGHNA, CDR2 YNFKEQ. The CDR3 length is 17 residues. Trimming took 0 bases from V and 4 from J; bases not matched to a gene: 7. The CDR3 reads CASSQESSGSGYNEQFF. The CDR3 bases are TGTGCCAGCAGCCAAGAGAGTAGCGGGAGTGGGTACAATGAGCAGTTCTTC.

The J gene is TRBJ2-3, the V gene TRBV4-1; 8 bases line up with TRBD2. The CDR3 is 15 residues long. V dropped 3 bases and J dropped 4; count of bases not matched to a gene: 6. Germline V gives CDR1 MGHRA, CDR2 YSYEKL. The CDR3 bases are TGCGCCAGCAGCCAGGACAGCGGGAGCGCAGATACGCAGTATTTT. Translated: CASSQDSGSADTQYF.

The chain recombines TRBV6-5 with TRBJ1-2; 9 bases are shared with TRBD1. Germline-derived CDR1 and CDR2 are MNHEY and SVGAGI. The junction had 5 bases not matched to a gene; V was cut back by 6 bases and J by 6 bases. The CDR3 contains 13 residues. The CDR3: CASRKQGADGYTF. The CDR3 region has the DNA TGTGCCAGCAGGAAACAGGGGGCGGATGGCTACACCTTC.

The V and J genes are TRBV5-1 and TRBJ1-4; 7 bases are a match to TRBD1. The length of the CDR3 is 14 residues. With V trimmed by 5 bases and J by 5 bases, 6 bases remained unmatched. Germline loops: CDR1 SGHRS, CDR2 YFSETQ. In nucleotides, the CDR3 is TGCGCCAGCAGTTCCGGGACAGTCAATGAAAAACTGTTTTTT. Translated, it gives CASSSGTVNEKLFF.

The chain is built from TRBV30 and TRBJ2-3; 11 bases agree with TRBD2. Losses at the gene ends were 3 bases for V and 8 bases for J; bases not matched to a gene: 13. CDR1 and CDR2 from the germline V gene are GTSNPN and SVGIG (reference sequence). The CDR3 is made up of 16 amino acids. This chain's CDR3 is CAWSGGLAGTHGTQYF. CDR3 in DNA: TGTGCCTGGAGCGGAGGACTAGCGGGTACGCATGGTACGCAGTATTTT.

This chain joins TRBV5-6 and TRBJ2-5, with 10 bases fitting TRBD2. The CDR3 spans 15 residues. Germline CDR1 SGHDT, CDR2 YYEEEE. V was clipped by 0 bases and J by 5 bases; unmatched bases: 4. The CDR3 DNA reads TGTGCCAGCAGCTTGGGAGCGGGAGGGCCTGAGACCCAGTACTTC. Its translation: CASSLGAGGPETQYF.

The chain joins TRBV6-5 to TRBJ2-7; 9 nucleotides agree with TRBD1. With 4 bases clipped from V and 3 bases from J, the junction kept 7 bases outside the gene matches. The CDR3 is 15 residues long. CDR1 is MNHEY, CDR2 SVGAGI, per germline. The CDR3 is CASSWQDRGVYEQYF. In DNA form, the CDR3 reads TGTGCCAGCAGTTGGCAGGACAGGGGCGTCTACGAGCAGTACTTC.

This chain connects TRBV6-4 to TRBJ2-1; D remains ambiguous. The CDR3 loop spans 14 amino acids. Germline V gives CDR1 MRHNA, CDR2 SNTAGT. V lost 5 bases, J lost 3 bases, and 11 bases lay in between. CDR3 in amino acids: CASSKSEGYNEQFF. The DNA of the CDR3 is TGTGCCAGCAGTAAGAGCGAAGGCTACAATGAGCAGTTCTTC.